Below are 24 T cell receptor beta chains sequenced from a single sample in a study of OX40 agonist ivuxolimab in advanced cancers. Libraries were prepared by immunoSEQ multiplex PCR; TCRdb keeps only in-frame clonotypes and omits some of them. The sample includes 100,000 or so clones, approximately 94% of them seen just once. This specimen was CD4+ or CD8+ T cells sorted from blood, taken in a trial of the OX40 agonist ivuxolimab. These receptors all stem from an adult with an advanced solid tumor such as melanoma, head and neck, liver or kidney cancer.

CDR3: CASSLEEANLRYEQYF. The CDR3 DNA follows: TGCGCCAGCAGCTTGGAGGAGGCCAATCTCCGCTACGAGCAGTACTTC. The chain joins TRBV5-1 to TRBJ2-7; TRBD2 is a possible D gene (5 bases). Germline CDR1 and CDR2: SGHRS and YFSETQ. This CDR3 contains 16 residues. Trimming left V 0 bases short and J 3 bases short, with 16 bases between.

This chain connects TRBV19 to TRBJ2-7, with 10 bases that match TRBD2. The junction had 13 bases not matched to a gene; V was cut back by 8 bases and J by 0 bases. Germline V gene data show CDR1 as LNHDA and CDR2 as SQIVND (reference sequence). This CDR3 comprises 17 residues. Here the CDR3 DNA reads TGTGCCAGTTCTCCCGGACGGACTAGCGGTAGCTCCTACGAGCAGTACTTC. Translating gives CASSPGRTSGSSYEQYF.

This chain joins TRBV27 and TRBJ2-4; tentatively, D is TRBD1 or TRBD2 (6 bases each). In germline, CDR1 is MNHEY, CDR2 SMNVEV (reference sequence). V was clipped by 3 bases and J by 7 bases, with 16 bases between them. The CDR3 contains 15 residues. The CDR3 sequence is CASSFEWGAGNIQYF. The DNA for the CDR3 is TGTGCCAGCAGTTTTGAGTGGGGGGCAGGGAACATTCAGTACTTC.

V and J are TRBV19 and TRBJ2-1, with a weak D call TRBD1 (6 bases). The CDR3 is 16 residues long. Per germline, CDR1 LNHDA and CDR2 SQIVND (reference sequence). V lost 4 bases and J 6 bases, leaving 19 bases between the germline ends. CDR3 DNA: TGTGCCAGTAGTACTGCCGGGACATCCCTTCTCAATGAGCAGTTCTTC. Translation: CASSTAGTSLLNEQFF.

V gene TRBV5-1 combines with J gene TRBJ1-4; D is possibly TRBD1 (5 bases). Germline values: CDR1 SGHRS, CDR2 YFSETQ. CDR3 length: 14 residues. V was shortened by 5 bases and J by 3 bases, with 11 bases between the two germline ends. The CDR3 spells CASSGGGSNEKLFF. In nucleotides, the CDR3 is TGCGCCAGCAGTGGTGGGGGATCTAATGAAAAACTGTTTTTT.

J is TRBJ1-1 and V is TRBV19, with D unresolved. Germline assignment: CDR1 LNHDA and CDR2 SQIVND (reference sequence). The germline V and J ends were trimmed by 4 bases and 0 bases, with 9 bases remaining between them. This CDR3 region has 14 residues. The DNA for the CDR3 is TGTGCCAGTAGTAGGTACACTCTGAACACTGAAGCTTTCTTT. Protein product: CASSRYTLNTEAFF. Using reference TRBV19 and TRBJ1-1 for the parts outside the CDR3, the full variable domain is DGGITQSPKYLFRKEGQNVTLSCEQNLNHDAMYWYRQDPGQGLRLIYYSQIVNDFQKGDIAEGYSVSREKKESFPLTVTSAQKNPTAFYLCASSRYTLNTEAFFGQGTRLTVV.

The rearrangement links TRBV23-1 to TRBJ2-1, with TRBD2 matching 12 bases. TRBV23-1 is classed as an ORF, of uncertain function. J gave up 9 bases and V 0 bases, and 12 bases lay outside the gene matches. The CDR3 sequence is 18 residues long. The CDR3 is CASSQSPGLAGGTSEQFF. CDR3 coding DNA: TGCGCCAGCAGTCAATCCCCTGGGCTAGCGGGAGGGACGAGTGAGCAGTTCTTC.

The CDR3 nucleotides are TGTGCCAGCAGCCTCAGGGACAGTTACACCGGGGAGCTGTTTTTT. Encoded protein: CASSLRDSYTGELFF. This chain uses TRBV14 with TRBJ2-2; 7 nucleotides match TRBD1. CDR1 is SGHDN, CDR2 FVKESK, per germline. Trimming at V came to 4 bases and at J to 3 bases, leaving 5 bases not matched to a gene. The CDR3 covers 15 residues. Complete variable domain (other parts from reference TRBV14 and TRBJ2-2): EAGVTQFPSHSVIEKGQTVTLRCDPISGHDNLYWYRRVMGKEIKFLLHFVKESKQDESGMPNNRFLAERTGGTYSTLKVQPAELEDSGVYFCASSLRDSYTGELFFGEGSRLTVL.

The V gene is TRBV6-1, the J gene TRBJ2-4, with D uncertain. Germline loops: CDR1 MNHNS, CDR2 SASEGT. V lost 6 bases to trimming and J lost 11 bases, with 8 bases between them. CDR3 size: 10 residues. CDR3 amino acids: CASSDIFQYF. The CDR3 bases are TGTGCCAGCAGCGACATCTTTCAGTACTTC.

The V and J genes are TRBV7-2 and TRBJ2-7; D gene uncertain. Trimming took 3 bases from V and 2 from J, leaving 5 bases between them. This CDR3 is 12 amino acids long. Germline lookup yields CDR1 SGHTA and CDR2 FQGNSA. The CDR3 sequence: CASSFVPYEQYF. CDR3 coding DNA: TGTGCCAGCAGCTTTGTGCCCTACGAGCAGTACTTC. The full variable domain, completed using reference TRBV7-2 and TRBJ2-7, is GAGVSQSPSNKVTEKGKDVELRCDPISGHTALYWYRQSLGQGLEFLIYFQGNSAPDKSGLPSDRFSAERTGGSVSTLTIQRTQQEDSAVYLCASSFVPYEQYFGPGTRLTVT.

The rearrangement uses TRBV7-2 and TRBJ1-2; a weak D match, TRBD1 (5 bases). Germline values: CDR1 SGHTA, CDR2 FQGNSA. Trimming left V 2 bases short and J 3 bases short, with 22 bases between. The CDR3 totals 18 residues. CDR3 bases: TGTGCCAGCAGCTTAACCCGCCAGGGTATAGGGCCTGACTATGGCTACACCTTC. This sequence encodes CASSLTRQGIGPDYGYTF.

J is TRBJ1-4 and V is TRBV6-1; TRBD1 is a possible D gene (5 bases). The CDR3 consists of 13 residues. Germline V gene lookup returns CDR1 MNHNS and CDR2 SASEGT. V lost 11 bases, J lost 6 bases, and 16 bases lay in between. The CDR3 region is CACRSGDDEKLFF. The CDR3 bases are TGTGCCTGCCGGTCGGGGGACGATGAAAAACTGTTTTTT.

The chain has TRBV19 and TRBJ1-1, with TRBD1 matching 7 bases. The ends lost 6 bases at V and 3 bases at J; junction bases unmatched: 4. Per germline, CDR1 LNHDA and CDR2 SQIVND (reference sequence). The CDR3 loop spans 13 amino acids. In DNA form, the CDR3 reads TGTGCCAGTAGCCGGCAGGGGGACACTGAAGCTTTCTTT. Translation: CASSRQGDTEAFF.

Points on this clone: This CDR3 is also generated by other DNA sequences in the sample. The J gene is TRBJ1-5, the V gene TRBV5-4; unclear D gene. Deletions cut 0 bases from V and 1 base from J, with 2 bases between. CDR3 length: 13 residues. Germline loops: CDR1 SGHNT, CDR2 YYREEE (reference sequence). The CDR3 is CASSLDSNQPQHF. The CDR3 coding sequence is TGTGCCAGCAGCTTGGACAGCAATCAGCCCCAGCATTTT.

This clone was seen just once. The chain employs TRBV5-1 and TRBJ2-7, with TRBD1 matching 8 bases. This CDR3 comprises 15 residues. With 4 bases clipped from V and 4 bases from J, the junction kept 10 bases outside the gene matches. From germline, CDR1 is SGHRS and CDR2 YFSETQ. The CDR3 spells CASSGGKGQVYEQYF. CDR3 DNA: TGCGCCAGCAGCGGAGGAAAGGGACAGGTTTACGAGCAGTACTTC.

This CDR3 reads CASSYKQFHSYEQYF. Here the CDR3 DNA reads TGTGCCAGCAGTTACAAGCAGTTCCACTCCTACGAGCAGTACTTC. The chain links TRBV6-5 to TRBJ2-7; D is undetermined. The CDR3 covers 15 residues. Trimming cost V 2 bases and J 0 bases, with 11 bases left between them. CDR1 MNHEY and CDR2 SVGAGI come from the germline V gene.

The chain is built from TRBV11-2 and TRBJ2-5, with TRBD2 as a possible D gene (6 bases). V was trimmed by 4 bases and J by 1 base, leaving 13 bases between them. Germline loops: CDR1 SGHAT, CDR2 FQNNGV. This CDR3 has 15 residues. For the CDR3, the DNA is TGTGCCAGCAGCTCGCTAAAGGGACTCCAAGAGACCCAGTACTTC. Protein sequence: CASSSLKGLQETQYF.

V is TRBV5-1 and J is TRBJ2-7; 8 nucleotides line up with TRBD1. The V segment lost 4 bases and the J segment 6 bases; nucleotides outside the gene matches: 9. The CDR3 contains 14 residues. Per germline, CDR1 SGHRS and CDR2 YFSETQ. The CDR3 here is CASSAGQAGLEQYF. As DNA, the CDR3 is TGCGCCAGCAGCGCGGGACAGGCGGGGCTCGAGCAGTACTTC.

The chain recombines TRBV6-1 with TRBJ2-3; D is unresolved. The V gene lost 8 bases and the J gene lost 6 bases, with 9 bases spanning the gap. Per germline, CDR1 MNHNS and CDR2 SASEGT. The CDR3 length is 11 residues. The CDR3 loop reads CASDPRDTQYF. Written as DNA, the CDR3 is TGTGCCAGCGACCCGAGGGATACGCAGTATTTT.

The chain is built from TRBV18 and TRBJ1-4; D remains ambiguous. The CDR3 totals 14 residues. Germline values: CDR1 KGHSH, CDR2 LQKENI. Trimming cost V 3 bases and J 3 bases, with 8 bases left between them. DNA of the CDR3: TGTGCCAGCTCACCCGGTGGGTCTAATGAAAAACTGTTTTTT. The encoded protein is CASSPGGSNEKLFF.

This chain joins TRBV7-9 and TRBJ2-1; 8 bases fit TRBD1. Trimming removed 1 base from V and 10 bases from J; junction bases left unmatched: 9. This CDR3 spans 15 amino acids. Germline V gives CDR1 SEHNR, CDR2 FQNEAQ (reference sequence). The CDR3: CASSLGQGLREEQFF. CDR3 DNA sequence: TGTGCCAGCAGCTTAGGACAGGGGTTGAGGGAGGAGCAGTTCTTC.

The chain uses TRBV7-3 and TRBJ2-2, with 12 bases lining up with TRBD2. There are 18 residues in the CDR3. Germline CDR1 reads SGHTA; CDR2 reads FQGTGA. Trimming at V came to 1 base and at J to 3 bases, leaving 6 bases not matched to a gene. CDR3 sequence reads: CASSLRLAGDLDTGELFF. DNA of the CDR3: TGTGCCAGCAGCTTAAGACTAGCGGGGGACCTGGACACCGGGGAGCTGTTTTTT.

This clone was seen only a few times. The V call is TRBV18, the J call TRBJ1-5; D is unresolved. The CDR3 sequence is 13 residues long. Trimming stripped 5 bases from V and 5 bases from J, with 10 bases between. The germline CDR1 and CDR2 sequences are KGHSH and LQKENI. CDR3 nucleotide sequence: TGTGCCAGCTCATCCTTCAATGATCAGCCCCAGCATTTT. This translates into CASSSFNDQPQHF.

DNA for the CDR3: TGTGCCAGCAGCCCCAGCGGCAGGGGGAACTATGGCTACACCTTC. Encoded protein: CASSPSGRGNYGYTF. The chain is built from TRBV11-2 and TRBJ1-2, with TRBD1 matching over 7 bases. CDR1 and CDR2 from the germline V gene are SGHAT and FQNNGV. This CDR3 region has 15 residues. Unmatched junction bases numbered 8, after V lost 5 bases and J lost 2 bases.